These 32 T cell receptor beta chains share one sample of origin, sequenced in a study of shared clonotypes between healthy human individuals. The protocol was immunoSEQ multiplex PCR, while the TCRdb copy is restricted to in-frame clones and leaves out a portion. This table has some 2,000,000 clones, 85% to 95% appearing once. Input material: naive CD4+ T cells sorted from blood. Regarding subset: CD45RA+ positively selected. The receptors here all came from a man aged 18 to 30 in good health.

Note on this clone: This may arise from a read error, as a much more abundant clone is one base away. This chain joins TRBV7-2 and TRBJ2-7; the D is unclear. The CDR3 is 12 residues long. Trimming took 1 base from V and 6 from J, leaving 7 bases between them. The germline V gene has CDR1 SGHTA and CDR2 FQGNSA. The CDR3 sequence is CASSLGPSEQYF. In DNA form, the CDR3 reads TGTGCCAGCAGCTTAGGCCCCTCCGAGCAGTACTTC.

CDR3 amino acids: CASYSGNTEAFF. The CDR3 bases are TGTGCCAGCTATTCGGGGAACACTGAAGCTTTCTTT. The chain carries TRBV18 and TRBJ1-1; D is unclear. CDR1 is KGHSH and CDR2 is LQKENI in the germline V gene. The CDR3 spans 12 residues. The V end lost 7 bases, the J end lost 1 base, and 7 bases lay between the germline ends.

This chain uses TRBV5-1 with TRBJ2-5, with 16 bases that match TRBD2. There are 17 residues in the CDR3. In germline, CDR1 is SGHRS, CDR2 YFSETQ. V trimming: 3 bases; J trimming: 5 bases; junction bases outside the gene matches: 7. CDR3 coding DNA: TGCGCCAGCAGCTACTCGGGACTAGCGGGAGGGAGTGAGACCCAGTACTTC. Translation: CASSYSGLAGGSETQYF.

The chain employs TRBV6-4 and TRBJ1-5; unclear D gene. V was clipped by 0 bases and J by 4 bases, with 13 bases between them. This CDR3 is 16 amino acids long. Germline V gene sequence: CDR1 MRHNA, CDR2 SNTAGT. The CDR3 is CASSDSSPRVNQPQHF. CDR3 nucleotides: TGTGCCAGCAGTGACTCGAGTCCACGAGTGAATCAGCCCCAGCATTTT.

The rearrangement links TRBV6-1 to TRBJ1-2, with 7 bases aligning to TRBD1. Germline V lookup: CDR1 MNHNS, CDR2 SASEGT. After removal of 6 bases from V and 2 bases from J, the junction contained 6 bases not matched to a gene. The CDR3 covers 14 residues. CDR3 coding DNA: TGTGCCAGCAGCGGGGCAGGGGGAAACTATGGCTACACCTTC. Translated: CASSGAGGNYGYTF.

The chain has TRBV29-1 and TRBJ2-1; no reliable D call. Per germline, CDR1 SQVTM and CDR2 ANQGSEA. The CDR3 sequence is 13 residues long. Trimming took 8 bases from V and 7 from J, leaving 18 bases between them. The CDR3 nucleotides read TGCAGCCCCAAGGTCGCGTTTGGGAATGAGCAGTTCTTC. It translates to CSPKVAFGNEQFF.

V usage is TRBV18 and J usage is TRBJ1-1; D not resolved. Germline loops: CDR1 KGHSH, CDR2 LQKENI. The CDR3 runs 13 residues. The V end was cut by 3 bases, the J end by 10 bases, with 15 bases between. In nucleotides, the CDR3 is TGTGCCAGCTCACCTGACGGGCCCCGCGGAGCTTTCTTT. Translated: CASSPDGPRGAFF.

The rearrangement links TRBV30 to TRBJ1-6; 7 bases match TRBD1. J gave up 10 bases and V 1 base, and 10 bases lay outside the gene matches. This CDR3 spans 15 amino acids. From germline, CDR1 is GTSNPN and CDR2 SVGIG (reference sequence). CDR3 region: CAWSGTGAVRSPLHF. CDR3 nucleotides: TGTGCCTGGAGTGGTACAGGGGCTGTACGATCACCCCTCCACTTT.

The chain couples TRBV7-9 to TRBJ2-7, with no clear D. The germline gives CDR1 SEHNR, CDR2 FQNEAQ (reference sequence). The CDR3 is 14 amino acids. V was pared by 1 base and J by 0 bases, with 7 bases between. In nucleotides, the CDR3 is TGTGCCAGCAGCTTAGAGGAATTCTCCTACGAGCAGTACTTC. This codes for CASSLEEFSYEQYF.

The chain uses TRBV10-1 and TRBJ2-7; 11 bases are a match to TRBD1. The germline CDR1 and CDR2 sequences are WNHNN and SYGVQD (reference sequence). The V and J ends lost 4 bases and 5 bases, in that order; junction bases with no gene match: 4. The CDR3 is 14 residues long. The CDR3 DNA sequence: TGCGCCAGCAGTGGGACAGGGGGCGTGAACGAGCAGTACTTC. This translates into CASSGTGGVNEQYF.

The chain carries TRBV5-1 and TRBJ1-3; the match to TRBD1 covers 7 bases. Germline loops: CDR1 SGHRS, CDR2 YFSETQ. V shed 4 bases and J 4 bases; nucleotides not matched to a gene: 20. The CDR3 contains 19 residues. The CDR3 loop reads CASSRTVTGSEASGNTIYF. As DNA, the CDR3 is TGCGCCAGCAGCAGAACCGTGACAGGGTCCGAAGCTTCGGGAAACACCATATATTTT.

The chain carries TRBV6-5 and TRBJ2-7, with D possibly TRBD2 on 5 matching bases. Per the germline V gene, CDR1 is MNHEY and CDR2 is SVGAGI. This CDR3 contains 15 residues. The germline V and J ends were trimmed by 2 bases and 0 bases, with 11 bases remaining between them. The CDR3 here is CASSYTLASSYEQYF. The CDR3 DNA is TGTGCCAGCAGTTACACCCTAGCCAGCTCCTACGAGCAGTACTTC.

The gene calls are TRBV27 and TRBJ2-7; D gene uncertain. The germline CDR1 and CDR2 sequences are MNHEY and SMNVEV (reference sequence). The CDR3 loop spans 16 amino acids. V was pared by 2 bases and J by 0 bases, with 14 bases between. The CDR3 protein is CASSLGPVPSSYEQYF. The CDR3 region has the DNA TGTGCCAGCAGTTTAGGACCGGTCCCGAGCTCCTACGAGCAGTACTTC.

The CDR3 region has the DNA TGTGCCAGCAGACCTCGGGGCGGGGGCTCCTACGAGCAGTACTTC. Translated, it gives CASRPRGGGSYEQYF. J is TRBJ2-7 and V is TRBV6-5, with 7 bases aligning to TRBD2. CDR1 and CDR2 (germline): MNHEY, SVGAGI. The CDR3 loop spans 15 amino acids. The ends lost 6 bases at V and 0 bases at J; junction bases unmatched: 8.

V and J are TRBV19 and TRBJ1-2, with 8 bases matching TRBD1. This CDR3 comprises 13 residues. V lost 10 bases to trimming and J lost 1 base; unmatched junction nucleotides: 5. From germline, CDR1 is LNHDA and CDR2 SQIVND (reference sequence). Here the CDR3 DNA reads TGTGCCATTTCTGACAGGGGTAACTATGGCTACACCTTC. Its protein is CAISDRGNYGYTF.

The chain carries TRBV6-1 and TRBJ1-1; D is unresolved. Germline V lookup: CDR1 MNHNS, CDR2 SASEGT. V was pared by 8 bases and J by 4 bases, with 17 bases between. This CDR3 region has 14 residues. CDR3: CASSSLGGLTEAFF. The CDR3, as DNA: TGTGCCAGCTCTAGCCTAGGAGGGCTCACTGAAGCTTTCTTT.

The chain recombines TRBV4-3 with TRBJ1-2, with D unclear. Germline lookup yields CDR1 LGHNA and CDR2 YSLEER. With 0 bases removed from V and 5 bases from J, the gap between germline ends came to 10 bases. The CDR3 is 14 amino acids. CDR3 sequence reads: CASSQDRQAYGYTF. In DNA form, the CDR3 reads TGCGCCAGCAGCCAAGATCGGCAGGCATATGGCTACACCTTC.

Concerning this clone: This sample includes further DNA sequences coding for the same CDR3. This chain links TRBV18 with TRBJ1-5; D is uncertain. The CDR3 consists of 14 residues. CDR1 is KGHSH and CDR2 is LQKENI in the germline V gene. Trimming left V 1 base short and J 7 bases short, with 11 bases between. The CDR3: CASSPQGVGQPQHF. The CDR3 DNA reads TGTGCCAGCTCACCACAAGGCGTAGGACAGCCCCAGCATTTT.

The CDR3 loop reads CASSFSGTAGEKLFF. The CDR3 bases are TGTGCCAGCAGTTTTAGCGGGACAGCAGGGGAAAAACTGTTTTTT. V gene TRBV28 combines with J gene TRBJ1-4; 7 nucleotides match TRBD1. The CDR3 totals 15 residues. In germline, CDR1 is MDHEN, CDR2 SYDVKM. V lost 3 bases to trimming and J lost 8 bases; unmatched junction nucleotides: 9.

Of note for this clone: At one end the junction does not follow the germline gene, possibly because of a read error. This same CDR3 is encoded by further DNA sequences in the sample. The chain couples TRBV7-9 to TRBJ1-1; 7 bases are a match to TRBD1. The V gene's germline CDR1 is SEHNR and CDR2 FQNEAQ (reference sequence). The length of the CDR3 is 17 residues. The CDR3 loop is CASSLVGQPKSNTEAFF. For the CDR3, the DNA is TGTGCCAGCAGCTTAGTGGGACAGCCCAAATCGAACACTGAAGCCTTCTTT.

This sequence joins TRBV11-2 and TRBJ1-2; no reliable D call. This CDR3 comprises 12 residues. Germline loops: CDR1 SGHAT, CDR2 FQNNGV. Trimming shortened V by 8 bases and J by 2 bases, and 9 bases separated the two germline ends. CDR3 in amino acids: CASGFRNYGYTF. The CDR3 bases are TGTGCCAGCGGGTTCCGAAACTATGGCTACACCTTC.

The chain links TRBV28 to TRBJ2-2; the D gene is possibly TRBD2 (6 bases). The CDR3 length is 14 residues. Germline V lookup: CDR1 MDHEN, CDR2 SYDVKM. Trimming shortened V by 2 bases and J by 4 bases, and 8 bases separated the two germline ends. CDR3 nucleotides: TGTGCCAGCAGTTTAGCGGGGATCACCGGGGAGCTGTTTTTT. Its protein is CASSLAGITGELFF.

The chain combines TRBV11-2 with TRBJ2-5; 7 nucleotides line up with TRBD1. J lost 5 bases, V lost 3 bases, and 6 bases had no gene match. This CDR3 has 14 amino acids. The germline V gene encodes CDR1 SGHAT and CDR2 FQNNGV. CDR3 region: CASSLKGARETQYF. DNA of the CDR3: TGTGCCAGCAGCTTGAAGGGGGCTCGGGAGACCCAGTACTTC.

On this clone: Additional DNA sequences in this sample encode the identical CDR3. The chain links TRBV18 to TRBJ1-1; D is undetermined. The germline V gene has CDR1 KGHSH and CDR2 LQKENI. CDR3 size: 13 residues. The V end was cut by 6 bases, the J end by 1 base, with 9 bases between. CDR3 region: CASSLDGNTEAFF. CDR3 sequence (DNA): TGTGCCAGCTCCCTCGACGGGAACACTGAAGCTTTCTTT.

V and J are TRBV25-1 and TRBJ2-7; possibly TRBD1 for D (5 bases). The germline CDR1 and CDR2 sequences are MGHDK and SYGVNS. The length of the CDR3 is 15 residues. Trimming left V 1 base short and J 5 bases short, with 15 bases between. The DNA of the CDR3 is TGTGCCAGCAGTGAATCCGGTAGGGGAAGGGACGAGCAGTACTTC. Translated: CASSESGRGRDEQYF.

In this sample, this clone turned up a few times. The chain recombines TRBV6-1 with TRBJ1-5; D gene unclear. This CDR3 is 11 amino acids long. V was shortened by 4 bases and J by 5 bases, with 3 bases between the two germline ends. Germline CDR1 is MNHNS and CDR2 is SASEGT. Written as DNA, the CDR3 is TGTGCCAGCAGTGGGCATCAGCCCCAGCATTTT. Its protein product is CASSGHQPQHF.

The chain links TRBV18 to TRBJ2-1; 8 bases align to TRBD1. The CDR3 length is 15 residues. Looked up from germline, CDR1 is KGHSH and CDR2 is LQKENI. The J segment lost 5 bases and the V segment lost 3 bases, leaving 6 bases of the junction unmatched. This chain's CDR3 is CASSPRQGSHNEQFF. In nucleotides, the CDR3 is TGTGCCAGCTCACCCCGACAGGGGAGCCACAATGAGCAGTTCTTC.

J is TRBJ2-3 and V is TRBV6-6; 11 nucleotides match TRBD2. With 8 bases clipped from V and 1 base from J, the junction kept 2 bases outside the gene matches. Germline V gene lookup returns CDR1 MNHNY and CDR2 SVGAGI (reference sequence). The CDR3 extends over 14 amino acids. CDR3 in amino acids: CASAGLAGTDTQYF. The DNA of the CDR3 is TGTGCCAGCGCGGGACTAGCGGGCACAGATACGCAGTATTTT.

The V call is TRBV7-2, the J call TRBJ2-1, with a weak D call TRBD1 (6 bases). There are 18 residues in the CDR3. Germline lookup yields CDR1 SGHTA and CDR2 FQGNSA. Between the trimmed V and J ends, which lost 4 bases and 2 bases, there was a span of 21 bases. The CDR3 loop is CASSSGQPILGPYNEQFF. The CDR3 region has the DNA TGTGCCAGCAGCTCCGGACAGCCGATTTTGGGCCCCTACAATGAGCAGTTCTTC.

The chain is built from TRBV5-1 and TRBJ2-7; 11 nucleotides align to TRBD2. Germline-derived CDR1 and CDR2 are SGHRS and YFSETQ. With 5 bases clipped from V and 1 base from J, the junction kept 5 bases outside the gene matches. The CDR3 has 15 residues. CDR3 bases: TGCGCCAGCAGAATAGCGGGAGGGTTATCCTACGAGCAGTACTTC. This encodes CASRIAGGLSYEQYF.

This chain joins TRBV11-2 and TRBJ2-3, with TRBD1 identical over 9 bases. CDR3 length equals 15 residues. Germline CDR1 and CDR2: SGHAT and FQNNGV. The V segment lost 4 bases and the J segment 3 bases; nucleotides outside the gene matches: 5. The chain's CDR3 is CASSSWDRDTDTQYF. The CDR3 DNA sequence: TGTGCCAGCAGCTCCTGGGACAGGGATACAGATACGCAGTATTTT. Looking up the rest from reference TRBV11-2 and TRBJ2-3 gives the full variable domain: EAGVAQSPRYKIIEKRQSVAFWCNPISGHATLYWYQQILGQGPKLLIQFQNNGVVDDSQLPKDRFSAERLKGVDSTLKIQPAKLEDSAVYLCASSSWDRDTDTQYFGPGTRLTVL.

The V call is TRBV2, the J call TRBJ2-7; TRBD2 agrees at 9 bases. Germline CDR1 and CDR2: SNHLY and FYNNEI. With 6 bases clipped from V and 5 bases from J, the junction kept 8 bases outside the gene matches. This CDR3 has 14 residues. CDR3 DNA: TGTGCCAGCAGCCAAGGACTAGCGCCAAACGAGCAGTACTTC. It specifies CASSQGLAPNEQYF.